The entry below describes one T cell receptor beta chain. Its antigen is not known. This sample stems from a study of cytomegalovirus exposure and HLA in healthy donors. Study in general: The same platform as the 500 to 700 first-cohort repertoires was used for the 120 validation repertoires, a later analysis reported. Notes on the study in general: A few CMV-associated chains proved CMV antigen-specific in vitro. 164 TCR beta chains were listed as cytomegalovirus-associated.

Trimming took 2 bases from V and 7 from J, leaving 11 bases between them. The germline gives CDR1 KGHSH, CDR2 LQKENI. This CDR3 comprises 14 residues. Clones were read by immunoSEQ multiplex PCR, and TCRdb kept only the in-frame ones, dropping some. This sample carries about 70,000 clones, 90% to 95% of them seen once, and the ten largest clones take about 1.6%. The sequencing sample was made of PBMCs. The J gene is TRBJ1-4, the V gene TRBV18, with D possibly TRBD1 on 6 matching bases. This sequence was found in a man younger than 35 in good health and CMV-seropositive. This chain's CDR3 is CASSPTGSTEKLFF. The CDR3 DNA reads as TGTGCCAGCTCACCAACAGGGTCGACTGAAAAACTGTTTTTT.